This T cell receptor (beta chain) comes out of a study of T cells in Graves' hyperthyroidism and ophthalmopathy. Template material for amplifying TCR beta CDR3 regions consisted of RNA transcripts. A set of HTBI primers served as the primers for a first-round RT-PCR of the TCR CDR3. TCRdb re-called the multiplex PCR reads through MiXCR, storing one row per CDR3 protein. This repertoire shows some 210,000 distinct CDR3 sequences, approximately 17% found once; its top ten account for under 65%. Trimming left V 4 bases short and J 3 bases short, with 9 bases between. CDR3 length: 13 amino acids. CDR1 is SGHAT, CDR2 FQNNGV, per germline. This clonotype has a count of ten or more.

This sequence was found in a man between 50 and 59 years old with Graves' hyperthyroidism. V gene TRBV11-2 combines with J gene TRBJ1-1, with D maybe TRBD1 (5 bases). Sequencing was done on a sample of blood. CDR3 nucleotides: TGTGCCAGCAGCTCAGGGATTCACACTGAAGCTTTCTTT. This codes for CASSSGIHTEAFF.